This paragraph covers one T cell receptor beta chain sequence. This sequence may be a read error, since a much larger clone differs from it by one base. This sample stems from a study of CD4 and CD8 cells across lung adenocarcinoma regions. TCRdb reanalysed the PCR reads using MiXCR and keeps one entry per CDR3 protein. The table lists approximately 11,000 distinct CDR3 sequences, roughly 50% of them singletons. Donors had localized lung adenocarcinoma, a non-small cell lung cancer. The V gene's germline CDR1 is MNHNS and CDR2 SASEGT. The CDR3 contains 14 residues. Sequenced sample: CD4+ T cells from the center of a lung tumor. The sequence was obtained from a male donor with lung adenocarcinoma. The CD4 and CD8 labels of this study may be unreliable. The rearrangement joins TRBV6-1 to TRBJ2-1; 7 bases align to TRBD1. CDR3 DNA: TGTGCCAGCAGTAAGGGGGCGATCTACAATGAGCGGTACTTC. Amino acid sequence: CASSKGAIYNERYF.